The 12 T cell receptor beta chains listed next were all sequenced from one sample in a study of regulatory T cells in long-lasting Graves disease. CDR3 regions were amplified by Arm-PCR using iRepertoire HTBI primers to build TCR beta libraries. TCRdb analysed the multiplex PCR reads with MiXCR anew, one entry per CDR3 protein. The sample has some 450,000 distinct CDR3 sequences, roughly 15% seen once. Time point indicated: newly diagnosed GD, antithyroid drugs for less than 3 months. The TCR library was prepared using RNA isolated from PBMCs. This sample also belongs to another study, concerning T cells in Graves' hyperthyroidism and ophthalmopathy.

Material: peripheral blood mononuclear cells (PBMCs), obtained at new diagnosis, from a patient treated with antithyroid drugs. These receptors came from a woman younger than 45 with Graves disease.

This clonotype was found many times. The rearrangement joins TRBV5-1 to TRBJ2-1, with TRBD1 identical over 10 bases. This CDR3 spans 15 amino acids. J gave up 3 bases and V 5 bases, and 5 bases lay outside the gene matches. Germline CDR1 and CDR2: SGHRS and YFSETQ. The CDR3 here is CASSNRDRGYNEQFF. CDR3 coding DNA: TGCGCCAGCAGTAACCGGGACAGGGGCTACAATGAGCAGTTCTTC.

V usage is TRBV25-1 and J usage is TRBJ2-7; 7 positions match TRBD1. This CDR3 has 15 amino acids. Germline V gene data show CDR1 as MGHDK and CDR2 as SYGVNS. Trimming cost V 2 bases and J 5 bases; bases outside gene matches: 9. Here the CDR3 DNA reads TGTGCCAGCAGTGAACCAGGGGGTATTTTGAACGAGCAGTACTTC. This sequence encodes CASSEPGGILNEQYF.

The CDR3 nucleotides read TGTGCCAGCAGCATCCCGGGGGGGGAGGGCCACGAGCAGTACTTC. Protein sequence: CASSIPGGEGHEQYF. The V and J genes are TRBV7-8 and TRBJ2-7; 8 nucleotides match TRBD2. Unmatched junction bases numbered 11, after V lost 5 bases and J lost 5 bases. This CDR3 spans 15 amino acids. Germline V CDR1 and CDR2: SGHVS, FQNEAQ.

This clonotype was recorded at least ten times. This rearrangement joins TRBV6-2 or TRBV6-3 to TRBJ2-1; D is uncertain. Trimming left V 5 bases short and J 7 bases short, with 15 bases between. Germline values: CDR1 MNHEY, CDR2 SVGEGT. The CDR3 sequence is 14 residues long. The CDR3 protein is CASSPYSLANEQFF. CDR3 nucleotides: TGTGCCAGCAGTCCCTACTCCCTTGCGAATGAGCAGTTCTTC.

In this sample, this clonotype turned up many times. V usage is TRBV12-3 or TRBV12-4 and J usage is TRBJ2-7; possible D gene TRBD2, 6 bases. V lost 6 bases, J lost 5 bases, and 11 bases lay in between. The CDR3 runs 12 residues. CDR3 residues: CASSWDWNEQYF. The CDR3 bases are TGTGCCAGCAGCTGGGACTGGAACGAGCAGTACTTC.

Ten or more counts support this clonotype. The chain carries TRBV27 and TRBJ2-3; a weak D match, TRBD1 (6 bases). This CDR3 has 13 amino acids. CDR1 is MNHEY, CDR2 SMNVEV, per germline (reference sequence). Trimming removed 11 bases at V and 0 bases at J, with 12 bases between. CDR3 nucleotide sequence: TGTGCCTCCAGGGGATCTAGCACAGATACGCAGTATTTT. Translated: CASRGSSTDTQYF.

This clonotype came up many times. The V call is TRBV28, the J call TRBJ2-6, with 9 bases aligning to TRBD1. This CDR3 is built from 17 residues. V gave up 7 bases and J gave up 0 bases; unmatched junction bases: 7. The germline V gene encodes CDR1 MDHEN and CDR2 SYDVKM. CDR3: CASKPTGGDSGANVLTF. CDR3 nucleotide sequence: TGTGCCAGCAAACCGACAGGGGGGGACTCTGGGGCCAACGTCCTGACTTTC.

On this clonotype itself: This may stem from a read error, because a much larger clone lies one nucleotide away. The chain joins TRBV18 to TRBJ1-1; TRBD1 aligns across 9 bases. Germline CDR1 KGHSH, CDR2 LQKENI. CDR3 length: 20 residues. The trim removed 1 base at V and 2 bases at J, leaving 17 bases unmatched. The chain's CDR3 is CASSPLRGTGRGRSNTEAFF. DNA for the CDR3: TGTGCCAGCTCACCACTACGAGGGACAGGGAGGGGGAGAAGCAACACTGAAGCTTTCTTT. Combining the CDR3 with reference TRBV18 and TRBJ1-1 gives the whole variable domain NAGVMQNPRHLVRRRGQEARLRCSPMKGHSHVYWYRQLPEEGLKFMVYLQKENIIDESGMPKERFSAEFPKEGPSILRIQQVVRGDSAAYFCASSPLRGTGRGRSNTEAFFGQGTRLTVV.

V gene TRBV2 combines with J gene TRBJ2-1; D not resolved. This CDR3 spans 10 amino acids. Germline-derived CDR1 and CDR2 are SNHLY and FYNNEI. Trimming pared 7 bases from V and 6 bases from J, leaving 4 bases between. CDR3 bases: TGTGCCAGCACGGGCAATGAGCAGTTCTTC. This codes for CASTGNEQFF. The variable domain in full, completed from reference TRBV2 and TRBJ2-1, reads EPEVTQTPSHQVTQMGQEVILRCVPISNHLYFYWYRQILGQKVEFLVSFYNNEISEKSEIFDDQFSVERPDGSNFTLKIRSTKLEDSAMYFCASTGNEQFFGPGTRLTVL.

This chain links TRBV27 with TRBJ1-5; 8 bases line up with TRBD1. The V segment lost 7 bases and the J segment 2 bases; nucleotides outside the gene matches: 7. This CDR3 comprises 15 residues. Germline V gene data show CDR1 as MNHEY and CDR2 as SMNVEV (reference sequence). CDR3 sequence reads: CASKALTGGNQPQHF. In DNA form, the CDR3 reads TGTGCCAGCAAAGCGCTGACAGGGGGCAATCAGCCCCAGCATTTT.

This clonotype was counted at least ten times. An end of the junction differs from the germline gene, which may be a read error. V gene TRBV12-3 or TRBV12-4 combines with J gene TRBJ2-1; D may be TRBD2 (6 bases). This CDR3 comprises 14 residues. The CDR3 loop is CASSLAPTYNEQFF. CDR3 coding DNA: TGTGCCAGCAGTCTAGCGCCTACCTACAATGAGCAGTTCTTC.

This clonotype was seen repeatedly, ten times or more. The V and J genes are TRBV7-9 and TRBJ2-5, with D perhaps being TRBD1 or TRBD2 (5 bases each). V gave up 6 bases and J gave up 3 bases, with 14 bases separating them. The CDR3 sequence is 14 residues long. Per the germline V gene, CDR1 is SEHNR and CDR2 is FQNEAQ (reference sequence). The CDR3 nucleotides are TGTGCCAGCAGTGACCGGGGACGGGAAGAGACCCAGTACTTC. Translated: CASSDRGREETQYF.